This TCR beta chain was profiled in a study of blood T cells in healthy people across ages. Broader study findings: Diversity figures derived from one million T cells were judged to underestimate the true value. Observed TCR beta diversity showed a strong correlation with the percentage of naive T cells as measured by flow cytometry.

Sample-barcoded 5' priming and a J-beta primer mix drove a second PCR of about 7 to 12 cycles. TCRdb fed the 5' RACE reads into MiXCR, producing one record per CDR3 protein. This repertoire shows around 700,000 distinct CDR3 sequences, 20% to 25% found once; its top ten account for more than 8%. Germline V gene lookup returns CDR1 SGHRS and CDR2 YFSETQ. The CDR3 covers 15 residues. Trimming pared 1 base from V and 5 bases from J, leaving 15 bases between. Regarding this clonotype: The antigen is unknown.

The data also belong to a second study, concerning T cells of mothers and their children.

Sequenced material: blood. The chain is built from TRBV5-1 and TRBJ2-5; TRBD2 is a possible D gene (5 bases). The receptor comes from a boy aged 10-17 years in good health. The CDR3 nucleotides are TGCGCCAGCAGCTTGTCCCCAGCGGAAGGGGAGACCCAGTACTTC. Translation gives CASSLSPAEGETQYF.